These T cell receptor beta chains were read from a single sample in a study of CD8 T cells in Susac syndrome. MiXCR, applied by TCRdb to the immunoSEQ multiplex PCR reads, yields one record per CDR3 protein. Of about 300,000 distinct CDR3 sequences in the sample, approximately 85% were seen once. Sequenced sample: CD8+ T cells from PBMCs. The receptor source for this set is a human donor with multiple sclerosis. The CDR3 runs from the conserved cysteine through the conserved F or W. A D gene is named only where the DNA matches it firmly. Size values are once, few and many counts, or a class for expanded clones, and some rows have none.

abundance: NA; v_gene: TRBV19; j_gene: TRBJ2-1; d_gene: TRBD1; CDR3nt: TGTGCCAGTAGTAAGCCCCCGGGACAGGGCCCCAATGAGCAGTTCTTC; CDR3aa: CASSKPPGQGPNEQFF
abundance: NA; v_gene: TRBV24-1; j_gene: TRBJ2-2; d_gene: NA; CDR3nt: TGTGCCACCAGTGATTTAGGAGCGAACACCGGGGAGCTGTTTTTT; CDR3aa: CATSDLGANTGELFF
abundance: once; v_gene: TRBV27; j_gene: TRBJ2-3; d_gene: NA; CDR3nt: TGTGCCAGCAGCTCACCGGTAACGCAGTATTTT; CDR3aa: CASSSPVTQYF
abundance: once; v_gene: TRBV5-1; j_gene: TRBJ2-7; d_gene: NA; CDR3nt: TGCGCCAGCACCCATTTTCTTGCTGGGGGGGCGGGCGAGCAGTACTTC; CDR3aa: CASTHFLAGGAGEQYF
abundance: NA; v_gene: TRBV4-3; j_gene: TRBJ2-7; d_gene: NA; CDR3nt: TGCGCCAGCAGCCAAGATGGGAACGAGCAGTACTTC; CDR3aa: CASSQDGNEQYF
abundance: NA; v_gene: TRBV2; j_gene: TRBJ2-2; d_gene: NA; CDR3nt: TGTGCCAGCAAAGGGACACCACGAGGCACCGGGGAGCTGTTTTTT; CDR3aa: CASKGTPRGTGELFF
abundance: NA; v_gene: TRBV20-1; j_gene: TRBJ1-4; d_gene: NA; CDR3nt: TGCAGTGCTAGACGGGACGACTGGCTTAGGGAACTGTTTTTT; CDR3aa: CSARRDDWLRELFF
abundance: NA; v_gene: TRBV13; j_gene: TRBJ2-2; d_gene: NA; CDR3nt: TGTGCCAGCAGCTTAGCGCAAGCGGGCCTTACGAATACCGGGGAGCTGTTTTTT; CDR3aa: CASSLAQAGLTNTGELFF
abundance: NA; v_gene: TRBV9; j_gene: TRBJ2-1; d_gene: NA; CDR3nt: TGTGCCAGCCGTAACCTCCTCGACAATGAGCAGTTCTTC; CDR3aa: CASRNLLDNEQFF
abundance: NA; v_gene: TRBV19; j_gene: TRBJ2-1; d_gene: NA; CDR3nt: TGTGCCAGTAGCAAAGCGGGCGGCTCCTACAATGAGCAGTTCTTC; CDR3aa: CASSKAGGSYNEQFF
abundance: NA; v_gene: TRBV28; j_gene: TRBJ2-6; d_gene: NA; CDR3nt: TGTGCCAGCAGCCGGGACGGATCTTCTGGGGCCAACGTCCTGACTTTC; CDR3aa: CASSRDGSSGANVLTF
abundance: NA; v_gene: TRBV27; j_gene: TRBJ2-7; d_gene: TRBD2; CDR3nt: TGTGCCAGCAGTTTGCGGGAGGGCTACGAGCAGTACTTC; CDR3aa: CASSLREGYEQYF
abundance: NA; v_gene: TRBV10-3; j_gene: TRBJ2-1; d_gene: TRBD2; CDR3nt: TGTGCCACCCTAAGCGGGAGCTACAATGAGCAGTTCTTC; CDR3aa: CATLSGSYNEQFF
abundance: NA; v_gene: TRBV5-1; j_gene: TRBJ1-5; d_gene: TRBD1; CDR3nt: TGCGCCAGCAGCTTCGGGACAGGGGGTAGCAATCAGCCCCAGCATTTT; CDR3aa: CASSFGTGGSNQPQHF
abundance: NA; v_gene: TRBV7-9; j_gene: TRBJ2-1; d_gene: NA; CDR3nt: TGTGCCAGCAGCCGATACTACGGGAATGAGCAGTTCTTC; CDR3aa: CASSRYYGNEQFF
abundance: NA; v_gene: TRBV29-1; j_gene: TRBJ2-3; d_gene: TRBD2; CDR3nt: TGCAGCGTTGTATGGTTTTTGGGACTAGACCCGCCAGATACGCAGTATTTT; CDR3aa: CSVVWFLGLDPPDTQYF
abundance: NA; v_gene: TRBV7-9; j_gene: TRBJ1-1; d_gene: NA; CDR3nt: TGTGCCAGCAGCGCGGGACTGGGGTACACTGAAGCTTTCTTT; CDR3aa: CASSAGLGYTEAFF
abundance: NA; v_gene: TRBV27; j_gene: TRBJ2-1; d_gene: TRBD2; CDR3nt: TGTGCCAGCAGTGCAGATAGCGGGAGGGCATCAAATGAGCAGTTCTTC; CDR3aa: CASSADSGRASNEQFF
abundance: NA; v_gene: TRBV29-1; j_gene: TRBJ2-7; d_gene: NA; CDR3nt: TGCAGCGTTGTCGCAAGTTTCCCTTACGAGCAGTACTTC; CDR3aa: CSVVASFPYEQYF
abundance: NA; v_gene: TRBV4-2; j_gene: TRBJ2-7; d_gene: NA; CDR3nt: TGTGCCAGCAGCCAAACCAGGGGTGGCGAGCAGTACTTC; CDR3aa: CASSQTRGGEQYF
abundance: NA; v_gene: TRBV28; j_gene: TRBJ1-1; d_gene: TRBD1; CDR3nt: TGTGCCAGCAGTTTGCAGGGGGCAAGGAACACTGAAGCTTTCTTT; CDR3aa: CASSLQGARNTEAFF
abundance: NA; v_gene: TRBV20-1; j_gene: TRBJ2-3; d_gene: NA; CDR3nt: TGCAGAGTTACAGGGTCCCTTAGCACAGATACGCAGTATTTT; CDR3aa: CRVTGSLSTDTQYF
abundance: NA; v_gene: TRBV6-1; j_gene: TRBJ2-1; d_gene: TRBD2; CDR3nt: TGTGCCAGCAGCCTACTGGGACTAGCGAAGTACAATGAGCAGTTCTTC; CDR3aa: CASSLLGLAKYNEQFF
abundance: NA; v_gene: TRBV11-3; j_gene: TRBJ2-1; d_gene: NA; CDR3nt: TGTGCCAGCAGCGCCTTCGGGGGTGAGCAGTTCTTC; CDR3aa: CASSAFGGEQFF
abundance: few; v_gene: TRBV24-1; j_gene: TRBJ2-2; d_gene: NA; CDR3nt: TGTGCCACCAGTGCCCTCCCGAGCAGGGTGAACACCGGGGAGCTGTTTTTT; CDR3aa: CATSALPSRVNTGELFF
abundance: NA; v_gene: TRBV20-1; j_gene: TRBJ2-7; d_gene: TRBD2; CDR3nt: TGCAGTGCTAGAGGAGTCAGGGCTAGCGGGAGCTTCTACGAGCAGTACTTC; CDR3aa: CSARGVRASGSFYEQYF
abundance: NA; v_gene: TRBV27; j_gene: TRBJ2-6; d_gene: NA; CDR3nt: TGTGCCAGCAGTTTATTGGTCCCCCAAACTGGGGCCAACGTCCTGACTTTC; CDR3aa: CASSLLVPQTGANVLTF
abundance: NA; v_gene: TRBV3-1; j_gene: TRBJ2-1; d_gene: NA; CDR3nt: TGTGCCAGCAGCCAGGGAGATGGTATCTACAATGAGCAGTTCTTC; CDR3aa: CASSQGDGIYNEQFF
abundance: NA; v_gene: TRBV20-1; j_gene: TRBJ2-7; d_gene: NA; CDR3nt: TGCAGTGCTAGAGGACTCGAATTCTACGAGCAGTACTTC; CDR3aa: CSARGLEFYEQYF
abundance: NA; v_gene: TRBV15; j_gene: TRBJ2-5; d_gene: NA; CDR3nt: TGTGCCACCAGCAGAGGGGCGGGGGAGACCCAGTACTTC; CDR3aa: CATSRGAGETQYF
abundance: NA; v_gene: TRBV5-5; j_gene: TRBJ2-7; d_gene: NA; CDR3nt: TGTGCCAGCAGCTTGAGCGCTGGGGAGCAGTACTTC; CDR3aa: CASSLSAGEQYF
abundance: NA; v_gene: TRBV7-6; j_gene: TRBJ2-2; d_gene: TRBD2; CDR3nt: TGTGCCAGCAGCTTCGAGCGGGAGAGCACCGGGGAGCTGTTTTTT; CDR3aa: CASSFERESTGELFF
abundance: NA; v_gene: TRBV7-9; j_gene: TRBJ2-1; d_gene: TRBD2; CDR3nt: TGTGCCAGCAGCTACGGGACTAGCGACTATGAGCAGTTCTTC; CDR3aa: CASSYGTSDYEQFF
abundance: NA; v_gene: TRBV7-8; j_gene: TRBJ2-7; d_gene: NA; CDR3nt: TGTGCCAGCAGCTGGGACTCCAATTACAAGCAGTACTTC; CDR3aa: CASSWDSNYKQYF
abundance: NA; v_gene: TRBV30; j_gene: TRBJ1-1; d_gene: NA; CDR3nt: TGTGCCTGGGGCGCAAGGGTAGCGAACACTGAAGCTTTCTTT; CDR3aa: CAWGARVANTEAFF
abundance: NA; v_gene: TRBV28; j_gene: TRBJ2-1; d_gene: NA; CDR3nt: TGTGCCAGCAGCCCCTTAATAAGGACCCACTCCTACAATGAGCAGTTCTTC; CDR3aa: CASSPLIRTHSYNEQFF